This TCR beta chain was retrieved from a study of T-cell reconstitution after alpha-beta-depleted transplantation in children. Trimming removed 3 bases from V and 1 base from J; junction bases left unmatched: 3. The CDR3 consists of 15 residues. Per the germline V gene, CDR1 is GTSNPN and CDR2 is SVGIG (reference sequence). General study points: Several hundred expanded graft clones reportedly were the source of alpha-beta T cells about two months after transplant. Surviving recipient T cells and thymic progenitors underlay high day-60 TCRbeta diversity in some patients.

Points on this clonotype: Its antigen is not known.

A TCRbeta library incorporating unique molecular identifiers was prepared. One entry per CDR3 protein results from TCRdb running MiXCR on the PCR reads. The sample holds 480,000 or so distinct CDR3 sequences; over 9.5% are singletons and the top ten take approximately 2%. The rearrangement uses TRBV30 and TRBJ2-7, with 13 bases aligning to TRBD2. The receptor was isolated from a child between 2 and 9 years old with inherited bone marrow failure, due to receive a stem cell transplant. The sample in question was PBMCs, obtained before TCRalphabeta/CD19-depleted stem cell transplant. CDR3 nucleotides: TGTGCCTGGAGGAGACTAGCGGGAGGTTCCTACGAGCAGTACTTC. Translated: CAWRRLAGGSYEQYF.